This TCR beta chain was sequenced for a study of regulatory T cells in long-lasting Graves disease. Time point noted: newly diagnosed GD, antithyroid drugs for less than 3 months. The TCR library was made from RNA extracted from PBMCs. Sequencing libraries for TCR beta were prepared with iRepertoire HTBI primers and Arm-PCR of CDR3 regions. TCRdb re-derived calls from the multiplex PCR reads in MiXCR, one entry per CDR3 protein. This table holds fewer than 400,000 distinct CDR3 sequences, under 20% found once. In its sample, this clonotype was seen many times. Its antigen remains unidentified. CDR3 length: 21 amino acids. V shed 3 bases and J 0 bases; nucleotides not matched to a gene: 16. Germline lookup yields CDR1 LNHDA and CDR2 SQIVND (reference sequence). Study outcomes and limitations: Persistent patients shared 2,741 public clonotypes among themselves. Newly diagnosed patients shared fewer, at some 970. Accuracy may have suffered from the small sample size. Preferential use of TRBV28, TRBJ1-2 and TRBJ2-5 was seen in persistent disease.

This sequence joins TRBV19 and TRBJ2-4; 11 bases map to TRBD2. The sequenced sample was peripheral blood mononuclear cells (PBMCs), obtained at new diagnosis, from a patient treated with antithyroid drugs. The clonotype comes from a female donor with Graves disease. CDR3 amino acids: CASSILGTSGTRSLAKNIQYF. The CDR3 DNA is TGTGCCAGTAGTATCCTGGGGACTAGCGGAACCCGAAGTTTAGCCAAAAACATTCAGTACTTC.